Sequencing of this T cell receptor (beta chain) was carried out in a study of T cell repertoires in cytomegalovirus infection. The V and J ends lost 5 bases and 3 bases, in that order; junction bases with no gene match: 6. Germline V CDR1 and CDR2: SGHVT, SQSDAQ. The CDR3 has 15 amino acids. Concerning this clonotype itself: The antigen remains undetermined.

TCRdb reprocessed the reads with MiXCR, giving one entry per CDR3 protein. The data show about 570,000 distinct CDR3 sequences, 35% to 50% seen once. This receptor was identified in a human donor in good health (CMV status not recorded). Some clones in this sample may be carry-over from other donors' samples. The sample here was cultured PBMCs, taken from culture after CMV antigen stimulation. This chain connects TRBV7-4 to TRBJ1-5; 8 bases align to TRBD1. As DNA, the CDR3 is TGTGCCAGCAGCGTAGGGACAGGATACAATCAGCCCCAGCATTTT. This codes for CASSVGTGYNQPQHF.